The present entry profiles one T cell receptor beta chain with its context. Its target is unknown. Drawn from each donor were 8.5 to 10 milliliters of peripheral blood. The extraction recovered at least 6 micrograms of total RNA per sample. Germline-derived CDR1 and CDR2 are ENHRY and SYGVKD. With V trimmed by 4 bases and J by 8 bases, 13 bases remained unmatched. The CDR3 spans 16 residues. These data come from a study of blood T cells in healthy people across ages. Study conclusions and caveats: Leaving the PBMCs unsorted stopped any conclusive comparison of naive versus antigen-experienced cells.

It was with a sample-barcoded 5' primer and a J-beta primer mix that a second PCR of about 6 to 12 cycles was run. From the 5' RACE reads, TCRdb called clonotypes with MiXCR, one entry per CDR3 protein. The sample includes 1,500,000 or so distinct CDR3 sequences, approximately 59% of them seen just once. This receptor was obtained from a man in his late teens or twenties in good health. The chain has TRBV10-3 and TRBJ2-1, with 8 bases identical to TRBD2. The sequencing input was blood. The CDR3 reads CAISVSGGGSEDEQFF. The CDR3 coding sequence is TGTGCCATCAGTGTTTCGGGCGGGGGGTCCGAAGATGAGCAGTTCTTC.